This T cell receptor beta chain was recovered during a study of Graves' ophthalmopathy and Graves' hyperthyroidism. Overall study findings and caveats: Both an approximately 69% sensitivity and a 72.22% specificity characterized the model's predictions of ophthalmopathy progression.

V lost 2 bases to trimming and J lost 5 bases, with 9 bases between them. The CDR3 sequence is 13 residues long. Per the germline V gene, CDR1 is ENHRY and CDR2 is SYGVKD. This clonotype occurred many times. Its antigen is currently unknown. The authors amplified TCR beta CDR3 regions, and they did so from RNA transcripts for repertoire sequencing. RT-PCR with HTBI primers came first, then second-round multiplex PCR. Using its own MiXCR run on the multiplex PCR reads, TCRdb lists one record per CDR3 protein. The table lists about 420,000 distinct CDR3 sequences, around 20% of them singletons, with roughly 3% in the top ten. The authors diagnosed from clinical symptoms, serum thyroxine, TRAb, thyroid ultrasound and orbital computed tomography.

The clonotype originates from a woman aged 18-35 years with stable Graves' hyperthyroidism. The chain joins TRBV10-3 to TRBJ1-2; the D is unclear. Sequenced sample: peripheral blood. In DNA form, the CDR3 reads TGTGCCATCAGTGAGGGGGAAGATTATGGCTACACCTTC. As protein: CAISEGEDYGYTF.